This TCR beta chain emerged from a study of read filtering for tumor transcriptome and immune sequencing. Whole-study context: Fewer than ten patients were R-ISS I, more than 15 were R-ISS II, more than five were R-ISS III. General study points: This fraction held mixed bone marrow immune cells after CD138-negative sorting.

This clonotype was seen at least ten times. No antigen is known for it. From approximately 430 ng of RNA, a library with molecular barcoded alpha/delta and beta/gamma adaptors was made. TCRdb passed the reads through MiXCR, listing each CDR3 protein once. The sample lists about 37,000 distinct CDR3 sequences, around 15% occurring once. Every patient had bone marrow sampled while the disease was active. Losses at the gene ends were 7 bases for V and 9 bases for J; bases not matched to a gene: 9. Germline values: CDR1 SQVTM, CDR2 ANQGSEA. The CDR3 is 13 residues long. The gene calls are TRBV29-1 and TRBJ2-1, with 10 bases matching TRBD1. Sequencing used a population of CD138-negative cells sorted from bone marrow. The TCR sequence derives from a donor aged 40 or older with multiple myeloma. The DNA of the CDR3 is TGCAGCGCAGGGACAGGGGACTTTAGTGAGCAGTTCTTC. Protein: CSAGTGDFSEQFF.